This TCR beta chain originates from a study of shared clonotypes between healthy human individuals. Across the whole study: Samples came from two female and a few male donors aged 18 to 49. Findings and caveats of the study: Richness estimates generally favored naive over memory subsets.

V trimming: 7 bases; J trimming: 0 bases; junction bases outside the gene matches: 6. Germline CDR1 is SQVTM and CDR2 is ANQGSEA. CDR3 size: 13 residues. Naivety among CD8 cells was defined by CD45RO negativity and positive CCR7 selection, thereby excluding terminally differentiated effector memory CD45RA+ cells. Note on this clone: The antigen is undetermined.

Genomic DNA of every subset was divided equally among multiple immunoSEQ plates. Authors' processing steps: Filtering differed, since immunoSEQ gave only junction sequences and no quality scores. Profiled with immunoSEQ multiplex PCR; TCRdb holds only in-frame clones, not every one. V and J calls and clone size follow that table, whereas D and trimming were derived from the DNA. The table includes roughly 570,000 clones, roughly 98% detected once. The sequencing sample was made of naive CD8+ T cells sorted from blood. This sequence originates from a man aged 30 to 39 in good health. This chain links TRBV29-1 with TRBJ2-7, with 7 bases fitting TRBD2. CDR3 amino acids: CSALASNSYEQYF. The CDR3 region has the DNA TGCAGCGCACTAGCGAGCAACTCCTACGAGCAGTACTTC.